This T cell receptor beta chain was retrieved from a study of neoadjuvant anti-PD-1 for oral cavity cancer. This CDR3 region has 16 residues. Germline CDR1 SGHDT, CDR2 YYEEEE. V was clipped by 4 bases and J by 5 bases; unmatched bases: 14. Notes on the study in general: Pretreatment Treg/Th17 ratio correlated inversely with post-treatment tumor clonality. Post-treatment tumors with larger preexisting clones showed more shrinkage.

As regards this clone: Its antigen is undetermined.

The method was immunoSEQ multiplex PCR; TCRdb's version includes in-frame clones alone and lacks a portion of them. The sample has approximately 5,700 clones, roughly 54% seen once. As to time point: after neoadjuvant nivolumab, at surgical resection. Stage II-IVA oral cavity squamous cell carcinoma was new and untreated by systemic or radiation therapy. The rearrangement links TRBV5-6 to TRBJ2-5; 7 bases match TRBD1. The sample consisted of tumor tissue, taken after nivolumab (anti-PD-1) treatment. This TCR was sampled from a person aged 35-79 years with oral cavity squamous cell carcinoma. CDR3 nucleotides: TGTGCCAGCAGCCCCAACCCGAGGGGGCGCAGGGAGACCCAGTACTTC. It codes for CASSPNPRGRRETQYF.